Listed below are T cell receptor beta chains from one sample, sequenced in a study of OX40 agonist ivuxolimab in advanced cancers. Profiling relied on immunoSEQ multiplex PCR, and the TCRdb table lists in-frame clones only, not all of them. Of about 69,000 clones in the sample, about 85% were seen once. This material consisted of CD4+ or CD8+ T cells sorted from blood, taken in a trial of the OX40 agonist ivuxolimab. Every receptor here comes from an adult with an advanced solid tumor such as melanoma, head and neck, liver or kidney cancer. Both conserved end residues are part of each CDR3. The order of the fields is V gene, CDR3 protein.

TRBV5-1,CASSLVLTGKEAFF
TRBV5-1,CASSKDRDTQYF
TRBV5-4,CASSPGPVGAYEQYF
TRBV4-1,CASSQHKLWDRGSYEQYF
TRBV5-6,CASSLRGPSYEQYF
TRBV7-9,CASSPISGRAETDTQYF
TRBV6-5,CASSYSRLGVNTEAFF
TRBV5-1,CASSLNRAEKLFF
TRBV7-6,CASSLQTGPGNTIYF
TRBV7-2,CASSFVQGDEQYF
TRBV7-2,CASSLARQQETQYF
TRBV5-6,CASSLVGLAGVYNEQFF
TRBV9,CASSVEKYSYEQYF
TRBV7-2,CASSASGAGPQHF
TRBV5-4,CASSLDGGAGELFF
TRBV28,CASSLGGTGGLLSPLHF
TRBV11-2,CASTTSGATMTNTQYF
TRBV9,CASSVSARRGSSYNEQFF
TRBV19,CASSIDGLSGTQYF
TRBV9,CASSAGTSGPTFETQYF
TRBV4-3,CASSQGDRHTDTQYF
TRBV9,CASSQRDRSNTEAFF
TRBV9,CASSPREGSGENIQYF
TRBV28,CASSFNRRGYGYTF
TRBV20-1,CSACLAETQYF
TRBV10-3,CAISESTSGVSDTQYF
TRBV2,CASGRRLAGGFLGETQYF
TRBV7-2,CASSLEAGLGYGYTF
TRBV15,CATSRGGQTTQYF
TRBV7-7,CASSLSKGETQYF
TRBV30,CAWSPFRGEGANYGYTF
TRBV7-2,CASSLGSGGGYTF
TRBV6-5,CASSIRPNTEAFF
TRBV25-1,CASSALLGTSLYF
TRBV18,CASSRGTGLNTEAFF
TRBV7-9,CASSFSASSYEQYF
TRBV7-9,CASSQAGAGETQYF
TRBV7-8,CASSLQRGVEQYF
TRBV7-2,CASSLVTGLAVKNTGELFF